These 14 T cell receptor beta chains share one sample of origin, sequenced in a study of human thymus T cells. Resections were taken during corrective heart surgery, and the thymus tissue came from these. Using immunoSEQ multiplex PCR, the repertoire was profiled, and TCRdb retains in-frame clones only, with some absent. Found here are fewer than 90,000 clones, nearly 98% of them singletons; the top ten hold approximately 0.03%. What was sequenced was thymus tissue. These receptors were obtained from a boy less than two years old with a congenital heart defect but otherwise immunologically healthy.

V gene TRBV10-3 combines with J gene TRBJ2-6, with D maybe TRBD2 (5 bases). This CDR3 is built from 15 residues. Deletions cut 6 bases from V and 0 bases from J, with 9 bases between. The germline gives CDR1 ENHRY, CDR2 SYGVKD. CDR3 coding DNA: TGTGCCATCAGCCCCCGGGACTCTGGGGCCAACGTCCTGACTTTC. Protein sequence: CAISPRDSGANVLTF.

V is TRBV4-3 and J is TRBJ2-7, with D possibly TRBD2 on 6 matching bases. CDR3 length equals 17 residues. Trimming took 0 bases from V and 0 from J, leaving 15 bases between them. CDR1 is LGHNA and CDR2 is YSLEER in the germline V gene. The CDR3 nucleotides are TGCGCCAGCAGCCAAGAGGCCAGCGGGCATAGCTCCTACGAGCAGTACTTC. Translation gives CASSQEASGHSSYEQYF.

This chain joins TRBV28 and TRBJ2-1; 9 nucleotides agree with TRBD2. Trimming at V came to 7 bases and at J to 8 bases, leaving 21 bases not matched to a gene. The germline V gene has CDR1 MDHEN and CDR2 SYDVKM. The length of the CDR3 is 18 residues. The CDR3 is CASTGELAGVPRFDEQFF. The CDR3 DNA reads TGTGCCAGCACCGGGGAGTTAGCGGGGGTACCCAGGTTCGATGAGCAGTTCTTC.

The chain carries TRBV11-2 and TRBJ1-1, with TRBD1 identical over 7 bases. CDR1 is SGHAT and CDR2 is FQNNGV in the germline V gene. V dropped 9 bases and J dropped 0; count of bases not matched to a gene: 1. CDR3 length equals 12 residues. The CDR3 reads CASGQVNTEAFF. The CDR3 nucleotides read TGTGCCAGTGGACAGGTGAACACTGAAGCTTTCTTT.

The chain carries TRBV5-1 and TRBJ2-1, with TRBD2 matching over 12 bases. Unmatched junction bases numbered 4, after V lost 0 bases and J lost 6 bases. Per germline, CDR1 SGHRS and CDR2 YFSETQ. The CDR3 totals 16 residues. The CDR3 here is CASSLDTSGGFNEQFF. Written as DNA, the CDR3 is TGCGCCAGCAGCTTGGATACTAGCGGGGGGTTCAATGAGCAGTTCTTC.

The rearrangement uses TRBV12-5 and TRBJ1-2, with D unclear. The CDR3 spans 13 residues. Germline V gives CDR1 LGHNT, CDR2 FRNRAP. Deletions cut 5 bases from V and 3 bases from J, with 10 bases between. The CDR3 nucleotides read TGTGCTAGTGGTCCCCTTGCGGACTATGGCTACACCTTC. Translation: CASGPLADYGYTF.

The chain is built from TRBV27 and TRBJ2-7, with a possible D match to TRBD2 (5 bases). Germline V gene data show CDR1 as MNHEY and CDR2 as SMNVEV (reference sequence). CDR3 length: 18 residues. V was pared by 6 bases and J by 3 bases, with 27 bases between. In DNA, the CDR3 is TGTGCCAGCAGACTCGAGGGCAGGCCCTCCCTTGTATACTACGAGCAGTACTTC. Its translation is CASRLEGRPSLVYYEQYF.

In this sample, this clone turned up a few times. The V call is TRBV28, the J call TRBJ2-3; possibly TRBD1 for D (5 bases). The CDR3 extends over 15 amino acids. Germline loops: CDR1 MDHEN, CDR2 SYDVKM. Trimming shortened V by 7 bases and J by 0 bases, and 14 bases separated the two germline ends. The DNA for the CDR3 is TGTGCCAGCATCAATCAAGGGGCTAGCACAGATACGCAGTATTTT. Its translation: CASINQGASTDTQYF.

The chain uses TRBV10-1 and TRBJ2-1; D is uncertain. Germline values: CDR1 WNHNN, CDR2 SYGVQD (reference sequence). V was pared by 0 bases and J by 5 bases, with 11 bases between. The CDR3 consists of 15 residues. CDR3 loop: CASSESKNTDNEQFF. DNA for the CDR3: TGCGCCAGCAGTGAGTCGAAAAATACGGACAATGAGCAGTTCTTC.

This CDR3 reads CSARVSSGYTF. CDR3 nucleotides: TGCAGTGCCAGGGTATCAAGTGGCTACACCTTC. The chain carries TRBV20-1 and TRBJ1-2; tentative D call: TRBD1 (5 bases). V was pared by 6 bases and J by 7 bases, with 12 bases between. This CDR3 spans 11 amino acids. In germline, CDR1 is DFQATT, CDR2 SNEGSKA (reference sequence).

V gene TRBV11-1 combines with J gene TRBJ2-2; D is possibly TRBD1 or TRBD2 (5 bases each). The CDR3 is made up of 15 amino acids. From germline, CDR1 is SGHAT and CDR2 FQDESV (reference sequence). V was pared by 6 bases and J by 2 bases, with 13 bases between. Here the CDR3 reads CASSSVRDNTGELFF. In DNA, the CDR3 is TGTGCCAGCAGTTCGGTCCGGGACAACACCGGGGAGCTGTTTTTT.

CDR3 region: CASSRGAEAQYF. DNA for the CDR3: TGCGCCAGCAGCCGGGGGGCAGAAGCGCAGTATTTT. The genes are TRBV5-1 and TRBJ2-3, with D perhaps matching TRBD2 (7 bases). The V end lost 4 bases, the J end lost 10 bases, and 13 bases lay between the germline ends. The CDR3 covers 12 residues. Germline assignment: CDR1 SGHRS and CDR2 YFSETQ.

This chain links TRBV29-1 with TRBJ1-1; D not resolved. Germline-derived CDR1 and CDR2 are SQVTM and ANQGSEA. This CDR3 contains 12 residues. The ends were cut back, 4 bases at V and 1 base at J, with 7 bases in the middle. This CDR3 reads CSVASPNTEAFF. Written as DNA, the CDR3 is TGCAGCGTTGCGTCCCCGAACACTGAAGCTTTCTTT. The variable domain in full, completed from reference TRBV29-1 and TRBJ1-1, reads SAVISQKPSRDICQRGTSLTIQCQVDSQVTMMFWYRQQPGQSLTLIATANQGSEATYESGFVIDKFPISRPNLTFSTLTVSNMSPEDSSIYLCSVASPNTEAFFGQGTRLTVV.

The CDR3 sequence is CASSLAHDRGSYEQYF. CDR3 in DNA: TGTGCCAGCAGCTTAGCCCACGACAGGGGATCCTACGAGCAGTACTTC. The chain links TRBV11-3 to TRBJ2-7; 8 nucleotides agree with TRBD1. V was pared by 1 base and J by 1 base, with 6 bases of the junction left unmatched. This CDR3 is built from 16 residues. Germline V gives CDR1 SGHNT, CDR2 YENEEA.